A single sample is the source of the 7 T cell receptor beta chains below, sequenced in a study of blood T cell repertoires in COVID-19. Measured with immunoSEQ multiplex PCR; TCRdb has only the in-frame clones, and not every one. The table includes tens of thousands of clones, about nine tenths detected once. Material: peripheral blood. The receptors stem from a man between 40 and 49 years old with COVID-19, enrolled during active disease.

The chain couples TRBV28 to TRBJ1-2, with 9 positions matching TRBD1. Germline V gives CDR1 MDHEN, CDR2 SYDVKM. With 5 bases clipped from V and 4 bases from J, the junction kept 11 bases outside the gene matches. The CDR3 consists of 16 residues. This CDR3 reads CASSPTVGQGAYGYTF. CDR3 sequence (DNA): TGTGCCAGCAGTCCGACCGTGGGACAGGGAGCCTATGGCTACACCTTC.

This clone was detected only once. This chain links TRBV10-3 with TRBJ1-1; a possible D gene is TRBD1 (6 bases). Trimming cost V 7 bases and J 5 bases, with 14 bases left between them. CDR1 is ENHRY, CDR2 SYGVKD, per germline. The CDR3 totals 13 residues. CDR3 residues: CAITQGRETEAFF. DNA for the CDR3: TGTGCCATCACCCAGGGGCGGGAGACTGAAGCTTTCTTT.

CDR3 DNA: TGCGCCAGCAGTCGGGGACAGGGAATCACCGGGGAGCTGTTTTTT. Its protein is CASSRGQGITGELFF. This chain connects TRBV10-1 to TRBJ2-2; TRBD1 matches at 9 bases. This CDR3 has 15 amino acids. Unmatched junction bases numbered 5, after V lost 5 bases and J lost 4 bases. CDR1 is WNHNN, CDR2 SYGVQD, per germline (reference sequence).

The CDR3 here is CASSLNLQKNSPLHF. The CDR3 DNA follows: TGTGCCAGCAGCTTGAATTTACAGAAGAATTCACCCCTCCACTTT. This chain joins TRBV7-8 and TRBJ1-6; D is undetermined. This CDR3 contains 15 residues. Germline V gene data show CDR1 as SGHVS and CDR2 as FQNEAQ. V lost 3 bases and J lost 7, with 13 bases in between.

The rearrangement links TRBV5-1 to TRBJ2-1; the D gene is possibly TRBD2 (6 bases). The V and J ends lost 4 bases and 4 bases respectively, with 18 bases between them. CDR1 and CDR2 from the germline V gene are SGHRS and YFSETQ. The CDR3 loop spans 16 amino acids. The CDR3 DNA reads as TGCGCCAGCAGCCTCGTTAGAGCGGGCCCATACAATGAGCAGTTCTTC. Protein: CASSLVRAGPYNEQFF.

The chain combines TRBV9 with TRBJ2-6; D possibly corresponds to TRBD2 (6 bases). Germline V lookup: CDR1 SGDLS, CDR2 YYNGEE. This CDR3 comprises 15 residues. V was shortened by 4 bases and J by 7 bases, with 15 bases between the two germline ends. The DNA for the CDR3 is TGTGCCAGCAGCATGGGGACTCTGGGTGCCAACGTCCTGACTTTC. Residues: CASSMGTLGANVLTF.

The chain carries TRBV9 and TRBJ2-7, with TRBD2 matching 8 bases. Losses at the gene ends were 3 bases for V and 5 bases for J; bases not matched to a gene: 10. The CDR3 spans 15 residues. Germline V CDR1 and CDR2: SGDLS, YYNGEE. Written as DNA, the CDR3 is TGTGCCAGCAGCGCCTACCTTAGCGGGATCGACGAGCAGTACTTC. Its protein is CASSAYLSGIDEQYF.